This T cell receptor (beta chain) was identified during a study of cytomegalovirus exposure and HLA in healthy donors. Study-wide results and caveats: Per published accounts, TCR beta sequences correctly predicted the HLA-A and HLA-B alleles of most subjects. A later analysis found that most CMV-associated TCR beta chains appeared HLA-restricted.

This CDR3 spans 13 amino acids. Germline V gives CDR1 MNHEY, CDR2 SVGAGI. Trimming stripped 5 bases from V and 2 bases from J, with 8 bases between. Primers for the PCR totalled 60 Vbeta and 13 Jbeta. Libraries were prepared by immunoSEQ multiplex PCR; TCRdb keeps only in-frame clonotypes and omits some of them. This sample yields about 160,000 clones, of which 87% are seen a single time; 0.85% belongs to the top ten. In the case of this clone: Its target is unknown.

The source of this sequence is a woman in her twenties or thirties in good health and CMV-seronegative. The chain has TRBV6-5 and TRBJ2-3, with TRBD1 as a possible D gene (5 bases). Sequencing input: PBMCs. CDR3 in DNA: TGTGCCAGCAGTCAGGGCCTCACAGATACGCAGTATTTT. It yields the protein CASSQGLTDTQYF.